The clone carrying this TCR beta chain showed up just a few times. The V end lost 3 bases, the J end lost 4 bases, and 8 bases lay between the germline ends. The CDR3 is 13 residues long. Germline CDR1 is LNHDA and CDR2 is SQIVND (reference sequence). These data belong to a study of T cells in Graves' hyperthyroidism and ophthalmopathy. Overall study context: Blood was drawn when the patient was first diagnosed and still untreated.

A NOSPECS grade of at least 4, a Clinical Activity Score of at least 3 and duration under 3 months were recorded in ophthalmopathy patients. Uncontrolled infection, other autoimmune disease, pregnancy or lactation led to exclusion. Clinical symptoms, serum thyroxine and TRAb, thyroid ultrasound and orbital computed tomography were used for the diagnoses. What was amplified from RNA transcripts were TCR beta CDR3 regions. RT-PCR in the first round (using the HTBI primer set) targeted the TCR CDR3. In TCRdb, the multiplex PCR reads were re-called with MiXCR into one record per CDR3 protein. The data show 500,000 or so distinct CDR3 sequences, roughly 15% seen once.

The sequenced material came from blood. This clonotype originated in a woman aged 18 to 35 with Graves' ophthalmopathy. This chain connects TRBV19 to TRBJ2-3; tentatively, D is TRBD1 or TRBD2 (5 bases each). The CDR3 nucleotides read TGTGCCAGTAGTATTGGGGGTGCAGATACGCAGTATTTT. Protein: CASSIGGADTQYF.